These 10 T cell receptor beta chains originate from one sample sequenced in a study of beta chain features in type 1 diabetes. Study observations and caveats: For Type 1 diabetes patients, all four CD4+ subsets carried TCRB CDR3s that were moderately but significantly shorter.

Reverse transcription of all isolated RNA meant that expressed TCRB transcripts were sequenced. The method was immunoSEQ multiplex PCR; TCRdb's version includes in-frame clones alone and lacks a portion of them. The table shows about 650,000 clones, with approximately 13% occurring only once. No antigens are known for them. Sequenced input: naive CD4+ T cells from blood. Receptor source: a man younger than 45 with type 1 diabetes.

The V gene is TRBV4-3, the J gene TRBJ1-2; 8 bases fit TRBD1. Trimming removed 0 bases from V and 5 bases from J; junction bases left unmatched: 11. This CDR3 is 17 amino acids long. Per germline, CDR1 LGHNA and CDR2 YSLEER. The CDR3 here is CASSQEEAGQGVYGYTF. The CDR3, as DNA: TGCGCCAGCAGCCAAGAAGAGGCAGGACAGGGTGTATATGGCTACACCTTC.

The chain joins TRBV9 to TRBJ2-6; 7 nucleotides line up with TRBD2. Trimming removed 7 bases from V and 0 bases from J; junction bases left unmatched: 4. CDR1 is SGDLS and CDR2 is YYNGEE in the germline V gene. This CDR3 contains 15 residues. The CDR3 nucleotides read TGTGCCAGCGCAGCGGGGAGCTCTGGGGCCAACGTCCTGACTTTC. Its translation is CASAAGSSGANVLTF.

This clone was seen a few times. Relative to the germline gene, one junction end is altered; a read error may explain this. The chain couples TRBV4-3 to TRBJ2-3; 9 nucleotides match TRBD2. The V gene's germline CDR1 is LGHNA and CDR2 YSLEER. The CDR3 extends over 13 amino acids. CDR3 sequence (DNA): TGCGCCAGCCCCGGGGGGTCCGGGACTAGCAAGAATTTT. Amino acids: CASPGGSGTSKNF.

This clone was counted a few times. This rearrangement joins TRBV18 to TRBJ1-5; 7 positions agree with TRBD1. V gave up 3 bases and J gave up 7 bases; unmatched junction bases: 3. CDR3 length: 13 residues. Germline V lookup: CDR1 KGHSH, CDR2 LQKENI. As DNA, the CDR3 is TGTGCCAGCTCACCCGACAGGGAACAGCCCCAGCATTTT. Protein sequence: CASSPDREQPQHF.

The sample holds a few counts of this clone. The chain joins TRBV7-9 to TRBJ2-3, with 10 bases fitting TRBD1. Germline V gene sequence: CDR1 SEHNR, CDR2 FQNEAQ (reference sequence). Trimming took 4 bases from V and 1 from J; bases not matched to a gene: 2. The length of the CDR3 is 15 residues. For the CDR3, the DNA is TGTGCCAGCAGCTCCGGGACAGGGGGCACAGATACGCAGTATTTT. It codes for CASSSGTGGTDTQYF. The variable domain in full, with the rest retrieved from reference TRBV7-9 and TRBJ2-3, is DTGVSQNPRHKITKRGQNVTFRCDPISEHNRLYWYRQTLGQGPEFLTYFQNEAQLEKSRLLSDRFSAERPKGSFSTLEIQRTEQGDSAMYLCASSSGTGGTDTQYFGPGTRLTVL.

This sequence joins TRBV4-3 and TRBJ1-4; D unclear. V was trimmed by 4 bases and J by 4 bases, leaving 10 bases between them. CDR3 size: 14 residues. Germline CDR1 reads LGHNA; CDR2 reads YSLEER. The CDR3 here is CASSLSANNEKLFF. DNA of the CDR3: TGCGCCAGCAGCCTGTCCGCGAATAATGAAAAACTGTTTTTT.

J is TRBJ2-1 and V is TRBV7-9, with 8 bases matching TRBD1. The V and J ends lost 0 bases and 2 bases, in that order; junction bases with no gene match: 6. CDR1 is SEHNR, CDR2 FQNEAQ, per germline (reference sequence). There are 17 residues in the CDR3. CDR3 DNA sequence: TGTGCCAGCAGCTTAGCGCCGGGGACAGGAGCCTACAATGAGCAGTTCTTC. This translates into CASSLAPGTGAYNEQFF.

The chain recombines TRBV5-1 with TRBJ1-6; D may be TRBD1 (5 bases). The CDR3 is 17 residues long. Germline CDR1 reads SGHRS; CDR2 reads YFSETQ. V was pared by 4 bases and J by 7 bases, with 21 bases between. The CDR3 DNA reads TGCGCCAGCAGCATTAGGGCCCAGGGCGCCTCCAATTCACCCCTCCACTTT. The encoded protein is CASSIRAQGASNSPLHF.

The CDR3 DNA reads as TGTGCCAGCAGCCGGGACAGCCAAGAGACCCAGTACTTC. It codes for CASSRDSQETQYF. The chain couples TRBV7-3 to TRBJ2-5; the match to TRBD1 covers 7 bases. CDR1 is SGHTA and CDR2 is FQGTGA in the germline V gene. V lost 5 bases to trimming and J lost 1 base; unmatched junction nucleotides: 1. The CDR3 is 13 residues long.

The V gene is TRBV20-1, the J gene TRBJ1-2; no reliable D call. The CDR3 consists of 11 residues. Germline CDR1 is DFQATT and CDR2 is SNEGSKA (reference sequence). Deletions cut 2 bases from V and 8 bases from J, with 9 bases between. The CDR3 spells CSARNGNGYTF. The CDR3 DNA follows: TGCAGTGCTAGAAATGGGAACGGCTACACCTTC.